These 10 T cell receptor beta chains share one sample of origin, sequenced in a study of Tregs in tolerant kidney transplant recipients. Sequenced by immunoSEQ multiplex PCR; TCRdb stores in-frame clones only, minus some. This repertoire shows approximately 99,000 clones, roughly 90% found once; its top ten account for roughly 0.31%. The sample consisted of CD4+ T cells from blood, taken before the transplant. The receptors come from a human donor who received a combined kidney and bone marrow transplant.

The chain joins TRBV2 to TRBJ2-1, with TRBD2 identical over 14 bases. The V segment lost 6 bases and the J segment 6 bases; nucleotides outside the gene matches: 4. CDR1 is SNHLY, CDR2 FYNNEI, per germline. The CDR3 is 15 residues long. CDR3 protein: CASSSTSGGANEQFF. The CDR3 DNA is TGTGCCAGCAGCTCGACTAGCGGGGGGGCCAATGAGCAGTTCTTC.

The chain employs TRBV9 and TRBJ1-2; unclear D gene. V gave up 4 bases and J gave up 6 bases, with 10 bases separating them. Germline V gene sequence: CDR1 SGDLS, CDR2 YYNGEE. The CDR3 has 12 residues. For the CDR3, the DNA is TGTGCCAGCAGCTTGACGGGAAATGGCTACACCTTC. Translation: CASSLTGNGYTF.

Points on this clone: The same CDR3 also results from other DNA sequences found in this sample. The V and J genes are TRBV5-1 and TRBJ2-3; 14 bases align to TRBD2. J lost 3 bases, V lost 4 bases, and 7 bases had no gene match. This CDR3 has 17 residues. Per the germline V gene, CDR1 is SGHRS and CDR2 is YFSETQ. The CDR3 protein is CASSLGLAGGRTDTQYF. The DNA for the CDR3 is TGCGCCAGCAGCCTCGGACTAGCGGGGGGCCGAACAGATACGCAGTATTTT.

This sequence joins TRBV5-1 and TRBJ2-5; D remains ambiguous. In germline, CDR1 is SGHRS, CDR2 YFSETQ. The CDR3 totals 12 residues. Trimming took off 0 bases at V and 5 bases at J, with 5 bases between the two ends. CDR3 sequence (DNA): TGCGCCAGCAGCTTGGGCCGGGAGACCCAGTACTTC. Its protein product is CASSLGRETQYF.

The V call is TRBV27, the J call TRBJ2-3, with 10 bases lining up with TRBD1. Germline CDR1 is MNHEY and CDR2 is SMNVEV (reference sequence). The CDR3 consists of 14 residues. Losses at the gene ends were 6 bases for V and 4 bases for J; bases not matched to a gene: 4. As DNA, the CDR3 is TGTGCCAGCAGGGGACAGGGGAGACCAGATACGCAGTATTTT. This gives the protein CASRGQGRPDTQYF.

The chain couples TRBV7-2 to TRBJ2-7; maybe TRBD1 (5 bases). V lost 1 base to trimming and J lost 6 bases, with 13 bases between them. Germline loops: CDR1 SGHTA, CDR2 FQGNSA. The length of the CDR3 is 14 residues. CDR3 sequence (DNA): TGTGCCAGCAGCTTAGAGGGCAGGGTTTCCGAGCAGTACTTC. Its translation is CASSLEGRVSEQYF.

This clone was detected once. The gene calls are TRBV11-2 and TRBJ1-2; perhaps TRBD1 as D (6 bases). Germline loops: CDR1 SGHAT, CDR2 FQNNGV. The CDR3 loop spans 17 amino acids. V was clipped by 0 bases and J by 2 bases, with 16 bases between them. CDR3 DNA sequence: TGTGCCAGCAGCTTAGATGGACGCTCCAGGGGCAACTATGGCTACACCTTC. As protein: CASSLDGRSRGNYGYTF.

The V and J genes are TRBV30 and TRBJ1-4; 8 nucleotides agree with TRBD1. The V and J ends lost 0 bases and 8 bases, in that order; junction bases with no gene match: 5. This CDR3 comprises 14 residues. Germline CDR1 GTSNPN, CDR2 SVGIG (reference sequence). CDR3 sequence: CAWSVLTGAEKLFF. The CDR3 DNA sequence: TGTGCCTGGAGTGTATTGACAGGGGCGGAAAAACTGTTTTTT.

The chain combines TRBV6-5 with TRBJ1-4, with D unclear. The V end was cut by 11 bases, the J end by 7 bases, with 17 bases between. The V gene's germline CDR1 is MNHEY and CDR2 SVGAGI. The CDR3 is 13 residues long. The CDR3 spells CASRREAAEKLFF. In DNA, the CDR3 is TGTGCCTCCAGGAGGGAGGCGGCTGAAAAACTGTTTTTT.

This chain links TRBV13 with TRBJ2-7; 9 bases align to TRBD1. CDR1 and CDR2 from the germline V gene are PRHDT and FYEKMQ (reference sequence). V was clipped by 3 bases and J by 3 bases; unmatched bases: 6. The CDR3 is 15 residues long. The CDR3 region has the DNA TGTGCCAGCAGCTTTAGGACAGGGGCAGACTACGAGCAGTACTTC. Protein sequence: CASSFRTGADYEQYF.